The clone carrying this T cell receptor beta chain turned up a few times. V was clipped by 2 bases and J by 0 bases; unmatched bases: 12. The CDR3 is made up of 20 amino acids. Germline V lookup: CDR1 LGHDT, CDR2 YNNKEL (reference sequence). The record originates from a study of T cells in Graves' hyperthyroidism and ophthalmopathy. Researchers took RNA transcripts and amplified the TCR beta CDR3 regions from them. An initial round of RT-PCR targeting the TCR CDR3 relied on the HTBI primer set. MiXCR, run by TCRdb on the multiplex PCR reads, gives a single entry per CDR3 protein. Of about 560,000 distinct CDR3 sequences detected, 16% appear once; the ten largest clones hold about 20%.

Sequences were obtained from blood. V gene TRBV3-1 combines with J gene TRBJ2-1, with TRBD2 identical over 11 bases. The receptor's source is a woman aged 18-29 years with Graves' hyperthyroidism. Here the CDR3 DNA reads TGTGCCAGCAGCCAAAGAGGAAGGGGGACTAGCGGAATCTCCTACAATGAGCAGTTCTTC. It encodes CASSQRGRGTSGISYNEQFF.